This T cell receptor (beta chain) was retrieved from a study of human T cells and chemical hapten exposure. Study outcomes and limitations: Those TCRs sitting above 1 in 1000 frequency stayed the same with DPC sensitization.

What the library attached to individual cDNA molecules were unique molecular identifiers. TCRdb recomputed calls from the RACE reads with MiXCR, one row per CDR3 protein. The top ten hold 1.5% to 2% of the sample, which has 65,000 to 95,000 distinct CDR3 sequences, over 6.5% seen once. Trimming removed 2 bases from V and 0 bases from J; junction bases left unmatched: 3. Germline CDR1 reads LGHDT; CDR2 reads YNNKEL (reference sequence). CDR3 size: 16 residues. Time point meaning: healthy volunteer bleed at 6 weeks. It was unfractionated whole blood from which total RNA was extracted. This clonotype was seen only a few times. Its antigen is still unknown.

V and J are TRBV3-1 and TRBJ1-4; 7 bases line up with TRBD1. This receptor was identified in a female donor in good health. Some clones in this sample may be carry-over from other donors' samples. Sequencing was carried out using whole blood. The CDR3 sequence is CASSQWDRATNEKLFF. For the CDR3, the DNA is TGTGCCAGCAGCCAATGGGACAGAGCAACTAATGAAAAACTGTTTTTT.